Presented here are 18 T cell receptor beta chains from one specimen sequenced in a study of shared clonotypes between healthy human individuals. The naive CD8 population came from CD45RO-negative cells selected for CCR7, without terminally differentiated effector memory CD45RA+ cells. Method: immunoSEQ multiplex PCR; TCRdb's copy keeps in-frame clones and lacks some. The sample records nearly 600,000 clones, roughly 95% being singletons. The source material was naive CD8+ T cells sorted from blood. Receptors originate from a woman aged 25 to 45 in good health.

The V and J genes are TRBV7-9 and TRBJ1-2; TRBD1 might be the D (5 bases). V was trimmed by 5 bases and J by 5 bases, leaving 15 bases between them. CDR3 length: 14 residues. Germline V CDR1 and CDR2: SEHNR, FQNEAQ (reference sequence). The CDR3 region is CASSPGLGQYGYTF. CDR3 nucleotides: TGTGCCAGCAGCCCGGGACTGGGTCAATATGGCTACACCTTC.

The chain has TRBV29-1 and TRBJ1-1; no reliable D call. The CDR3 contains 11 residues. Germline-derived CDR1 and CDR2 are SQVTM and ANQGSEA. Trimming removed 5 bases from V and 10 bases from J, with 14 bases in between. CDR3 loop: CSVRWPGVAFF. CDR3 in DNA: TGCAGCGTTCGATGGCCAGGAGTAGCTTTCTTT.

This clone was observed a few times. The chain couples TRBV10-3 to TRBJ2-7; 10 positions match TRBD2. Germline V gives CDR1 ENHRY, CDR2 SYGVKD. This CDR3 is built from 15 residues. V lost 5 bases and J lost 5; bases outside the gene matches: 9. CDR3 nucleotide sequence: TGTGCCATCAGTTACTCTAGCGGGAGAGCGGACGAGCAGTACTTC. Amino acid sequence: CAISYSSGRADEQYF.

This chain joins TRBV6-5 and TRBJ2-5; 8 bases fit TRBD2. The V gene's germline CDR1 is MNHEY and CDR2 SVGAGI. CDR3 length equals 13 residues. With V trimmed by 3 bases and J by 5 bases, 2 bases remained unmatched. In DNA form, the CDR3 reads TGTGCCAGCAGTTATGGCGGGGGGGAGACCCAGTACTTC. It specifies CASSYGGGETQYF.

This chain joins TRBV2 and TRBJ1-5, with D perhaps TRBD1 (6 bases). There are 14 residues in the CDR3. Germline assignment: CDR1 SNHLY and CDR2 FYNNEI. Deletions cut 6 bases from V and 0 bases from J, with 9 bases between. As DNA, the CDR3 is TGTGCCAGCAGACAGGGTTTTAGCAATCAGCCCCAGCATTTT. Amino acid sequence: CASRQGFSNQPQHF.

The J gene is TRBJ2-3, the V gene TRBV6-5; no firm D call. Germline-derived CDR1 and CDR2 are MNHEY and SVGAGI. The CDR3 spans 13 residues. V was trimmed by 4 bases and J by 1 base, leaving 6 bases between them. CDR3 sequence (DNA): TGTGCCAGCAGTTCGCCCGGCACAGATACGCAGTATTTT. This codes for CASSSPGTDTQYF.

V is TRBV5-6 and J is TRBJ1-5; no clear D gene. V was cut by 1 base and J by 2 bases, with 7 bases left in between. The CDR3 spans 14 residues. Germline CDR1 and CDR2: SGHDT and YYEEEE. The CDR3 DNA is TGTGCCAGCAGCTTGCAACTTGGCAATCAGCCCCAGCATTTT. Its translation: CASSLQLGNQPQHF.

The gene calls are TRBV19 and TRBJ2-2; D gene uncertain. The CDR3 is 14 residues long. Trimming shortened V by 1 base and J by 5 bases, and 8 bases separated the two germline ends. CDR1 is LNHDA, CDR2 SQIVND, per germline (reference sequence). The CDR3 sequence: CASSIVPETGELFF. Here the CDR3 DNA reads TGTGCCAGTAGTATAGTCCCAGAGACCGGGGAGCTGTTTTTT.

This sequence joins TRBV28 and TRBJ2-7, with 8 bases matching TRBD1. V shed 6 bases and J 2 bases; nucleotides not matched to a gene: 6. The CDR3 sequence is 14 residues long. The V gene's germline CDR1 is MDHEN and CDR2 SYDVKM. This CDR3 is CASRLDRGTYEQYF. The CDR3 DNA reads TGTGCCAGCAGGTTAGACAGGGGTACCTACGAGCAGTACTTC.

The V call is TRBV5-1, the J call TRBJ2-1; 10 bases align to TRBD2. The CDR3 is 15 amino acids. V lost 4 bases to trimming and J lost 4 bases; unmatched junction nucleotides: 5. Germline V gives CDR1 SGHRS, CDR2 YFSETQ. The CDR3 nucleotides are TGCGCCAGCAGCCCGATAGCGGGAGGTTACAATGAGCAGTTCTTC. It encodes CASSPIAGGYNEQFF. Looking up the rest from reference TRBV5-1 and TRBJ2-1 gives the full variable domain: KAGVTQTPRYLIKTRGQQVTLSCSPISGHRSVSWYQQTPGQGLQFLFEYFSETQRNKGNFPGRFSGRQFSNSRSEMNVSTLELGDSALYLCASSPIAGGYNEQFFGPGTRLTVL.

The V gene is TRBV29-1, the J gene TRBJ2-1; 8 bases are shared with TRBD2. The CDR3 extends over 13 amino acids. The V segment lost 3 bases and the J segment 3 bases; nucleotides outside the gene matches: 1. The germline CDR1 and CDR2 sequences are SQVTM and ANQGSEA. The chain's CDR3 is CSVDTSGYNEQFF. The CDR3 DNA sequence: TGCAGCGTTGACACTAGCGGCTACAATGAGCAGTTCTTC.

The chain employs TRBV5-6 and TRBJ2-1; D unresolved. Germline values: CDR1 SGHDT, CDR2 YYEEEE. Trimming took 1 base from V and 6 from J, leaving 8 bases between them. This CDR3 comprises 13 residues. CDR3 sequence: CASSLTAPNEQFF. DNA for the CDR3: TGTGCCAGCAGCTTGACAGCTCCCAATGAGCAGTTCTTC.

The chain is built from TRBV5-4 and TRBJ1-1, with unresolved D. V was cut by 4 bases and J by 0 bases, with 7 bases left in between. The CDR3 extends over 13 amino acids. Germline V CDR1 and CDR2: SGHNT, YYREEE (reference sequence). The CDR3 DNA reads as TGTGCCAGCAGCCCTGGGATGAACACTGAAGCTTTCTTT. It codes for CASSPGMNTEAFF.

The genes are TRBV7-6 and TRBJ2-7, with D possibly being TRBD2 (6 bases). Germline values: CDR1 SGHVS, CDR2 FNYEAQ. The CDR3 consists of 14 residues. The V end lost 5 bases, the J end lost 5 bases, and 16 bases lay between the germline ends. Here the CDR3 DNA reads TGTGCCAGCAGCCCCGGAGGAGGGACCAACGAGCAGTACTTC. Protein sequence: CASSPGGGTNEQYF.

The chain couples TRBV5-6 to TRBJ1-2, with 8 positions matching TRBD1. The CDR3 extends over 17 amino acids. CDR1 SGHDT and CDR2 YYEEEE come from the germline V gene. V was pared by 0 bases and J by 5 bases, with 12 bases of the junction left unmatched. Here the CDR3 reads CASSLANQGALGYGYTF. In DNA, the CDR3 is TGTGCCAGCAGCTTGGCTAACCAGGGGGCCCTTGGGTATGGCTACACCTTC.

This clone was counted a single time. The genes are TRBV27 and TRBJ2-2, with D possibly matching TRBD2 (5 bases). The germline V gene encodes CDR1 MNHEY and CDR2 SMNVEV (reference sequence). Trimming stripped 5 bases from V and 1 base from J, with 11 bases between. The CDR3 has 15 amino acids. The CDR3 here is CASSHGLGNTGELFF. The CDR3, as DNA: TGTGCCAGCAGTCACGGACTTGGGAACACCGGGGAGCTGTTTTTT.

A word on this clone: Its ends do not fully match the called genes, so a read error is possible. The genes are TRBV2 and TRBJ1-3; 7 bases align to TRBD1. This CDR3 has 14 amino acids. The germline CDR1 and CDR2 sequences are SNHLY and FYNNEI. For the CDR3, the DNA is TGTGCCACCGATTACCGGGACAGTGGAAAGACCATATATTTT. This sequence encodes CATDYRDSGKTIYF.

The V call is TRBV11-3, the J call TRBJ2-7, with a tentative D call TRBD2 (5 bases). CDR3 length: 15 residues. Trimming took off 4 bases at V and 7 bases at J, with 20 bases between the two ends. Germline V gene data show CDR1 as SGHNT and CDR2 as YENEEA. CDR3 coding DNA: TGTGCCAGCAGCTATAGACGGGCGGGCGGCCCAGAGCAGTACTTC. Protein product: CASSYRRAGGPEQYF. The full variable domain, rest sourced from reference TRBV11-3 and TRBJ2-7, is EAGVVQSPRYKIIEKKQPVAFWCNPISGHNTLYWYLQNLGQGPELLIRYENEEAVDDSQLPKDRFSAERLKGVDSTLKIQPAELGDSAVYLCASSYRRAGGPEQYFGPGTRLTVT.